These T cell receptor beta chains were read from a single sample in a study of cytomegalovirus exposure and HLA in healthy donors. Produced via immunoSEQ multiplex PCR; TCRdb's table is partial and in-frame only. The repertoire has about 140,000 clones, about 75% of them found once; the top ten carry 1.5% to 2%. The sequencing input was PBMCs. Receptors were obtained from a woman aged 25 to 45 in good health and CMV-seronegative. The CDR3 runs from the conserved cysteine through the conserved F or W. D genes are given only for firm matches. Expanded clones are given a class, and other clones once, few, many or no size at all.

V	D	size	J	DNA	CDR3
TRBV5-5	TRBD1	few	TRBJ2-2	TGTGCCAGCAGCTTGACCACAGGGGAAGCCGGGGAGCTGTTTTTT	CASSLTTGEAGELFF
TRBV11-2	-	-	TRBJ2-2	TGTGCCAGCAGCTTTGGCAACACCGGGGAGCTGTTTTTT	CASSFGNTGELFF
TRBV6-5	-	-	TRBJ1-1	TGTGCCAGCAGTTACTCAGGGGAGGGACTGAACACTGAAGCTTTCTTT	CASSYSGEGLNTEAFF
TRBV4-1	-	-	TRBJ1-4	TGCGCCAGCAGCCGGCCGGGTCGGGCTAATGAAAAACTGTTTTTT	CASSRPGRANEKLFF
TRBV13	TRBD1	once	TRBJ2-4	TGTGCCAGCAGCCCTGGGACAGGAGGAAACATTCAGTACTTC	CASSPGTGGNIQYF
TRBV6-5	TRBD1	-	TRBJ1-2	TGTGCCAGCAGCGAGGACAGGGCATACTATGGCTACACCTTC	CASSEDRAYYGYTF
TRBV4-2	TRBD2	-	TRBJ2-1	TGTGCCAGCAGCCCGTCGATGGCGGGGGGTGTGGATGAGCAGTTCTTC	CASSPSMAGGVDEQFF
TRBV28	-	-	TRBJ2-4	TGTGCCAGCAGTCCCCTAGCCAAAAACATTCAGTACTTC	CASSPLAKNIQYF
TRBV6-6	TRBD1	-	TRBJ1-2	TGTGCCAGCAGTTACCAGGACAGGGGAGACTATGGCTACACCTTC	CASSYQDRGDYGYTF
TRBV7-9	TRBD2	-	TRBJ2-1	TGTGCCAGCAGCTTAGGTTTCACAGCGGGAGAGAGCAATGAGCAGTTCTTC	CASSLGFTAGESNEQFF
TRBV6-5	-	-	TRBJ1-2	TGTGCCAGCAGTGAAACGGACTATGGCTACACCTTC	CASSETDYGYTF